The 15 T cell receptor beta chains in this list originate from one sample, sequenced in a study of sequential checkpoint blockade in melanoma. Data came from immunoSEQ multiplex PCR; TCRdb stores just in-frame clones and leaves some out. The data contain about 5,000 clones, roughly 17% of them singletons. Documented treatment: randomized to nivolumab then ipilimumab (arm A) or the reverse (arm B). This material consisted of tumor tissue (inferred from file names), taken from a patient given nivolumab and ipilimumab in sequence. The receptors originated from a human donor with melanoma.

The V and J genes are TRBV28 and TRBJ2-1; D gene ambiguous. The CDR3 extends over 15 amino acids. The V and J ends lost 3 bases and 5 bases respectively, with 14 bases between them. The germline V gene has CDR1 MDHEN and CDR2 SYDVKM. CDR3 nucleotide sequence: TGTGCCAGCAGTTTGATCCAGCGCACGAACAATGAGCAGTTCTTC. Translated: CASSLIQRTNNEQFF.

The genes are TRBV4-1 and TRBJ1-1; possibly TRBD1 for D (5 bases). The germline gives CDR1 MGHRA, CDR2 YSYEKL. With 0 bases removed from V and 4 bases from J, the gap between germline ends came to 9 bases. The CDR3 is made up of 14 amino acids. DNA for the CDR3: TGCGCCAGCAGCCAAGAAGCAGGGAGCACTGAAGCTTTCTTT. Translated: CASSQEAGSTEAFF.

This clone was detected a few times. The CDR3 protein is CASSQDQYNEQFF. CDR3 coding DNA: TGCGCCAGCAGCCAAGATCAATACAATGAGCAGTTCTTC. This sequence joins TRBV4-1 and TRBJ2-1; D is undetermined. This CDR3 comprises 13 residues. Germline CDR1 MGHRA, CDR2 YSYEKL. V gave up 0 bases and J gave up 4 bases, with 4 bases separating them.

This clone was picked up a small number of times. CDR3 amino acids: CASSLRLATSTGELFF. The CDR3 DNA sequence: TGTGCCAGCAGCTTGAGACTAGCGACCAGCACCGGGGAGCTGTTTTTT. The gene calls are TRBV11-3 and TRBJ2-2; 8 bases line up with TRBD2. The CDR3 has 16 amino acids. With V trimmed by 3 bases and J by 4 bases, 7 bases remained unmatched. Germline assignment: CDR1 SGHNT and CDR2 YENEEA.

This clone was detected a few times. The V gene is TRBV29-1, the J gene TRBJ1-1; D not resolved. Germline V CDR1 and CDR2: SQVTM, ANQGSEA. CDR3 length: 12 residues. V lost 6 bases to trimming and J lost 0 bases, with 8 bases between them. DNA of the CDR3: TGCAGCGTGACGGGCGTGAACACTGAAGCTTTCTTT. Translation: CSVTGVNTEAFF.

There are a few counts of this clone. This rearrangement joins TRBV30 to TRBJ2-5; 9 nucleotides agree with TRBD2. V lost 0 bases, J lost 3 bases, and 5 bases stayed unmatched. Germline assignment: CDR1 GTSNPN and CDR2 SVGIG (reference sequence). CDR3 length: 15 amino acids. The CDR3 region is CAWSVSAGGKETQYF. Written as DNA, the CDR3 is TGTGCCTGGAGTGTGTCGGCGGGAGGGAAAGAGACCCAGTACTTC.

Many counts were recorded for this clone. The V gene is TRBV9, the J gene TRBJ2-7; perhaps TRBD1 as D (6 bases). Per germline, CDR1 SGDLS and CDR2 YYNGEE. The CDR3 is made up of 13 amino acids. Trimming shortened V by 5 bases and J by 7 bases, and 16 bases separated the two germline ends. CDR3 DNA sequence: TGTGCCAGCAGTGAGTACCCAGGGGTGGAGCAGTACTTC. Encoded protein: CASSEYPGVEQYF. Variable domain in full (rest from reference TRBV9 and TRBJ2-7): DSGVTQTPKHLITATGQRVTLRCSPRSGDLSVYWYQQSLDQGLQFLIQYYNGEERAKGNILERFSAQQFPDLHSELNLSSLELGDSALYFCASSEYPGVEQYFGPGTRLTVT.

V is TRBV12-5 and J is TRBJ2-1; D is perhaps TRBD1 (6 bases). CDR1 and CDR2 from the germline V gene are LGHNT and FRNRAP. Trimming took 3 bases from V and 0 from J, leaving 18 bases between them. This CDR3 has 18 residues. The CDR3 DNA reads TGTGCTAGTGGTTTCAACGTTCCTGACAGGAACTCCTACAATGAGCAGTTCTTC. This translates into CASGFNVPDRNSYNEQFF.

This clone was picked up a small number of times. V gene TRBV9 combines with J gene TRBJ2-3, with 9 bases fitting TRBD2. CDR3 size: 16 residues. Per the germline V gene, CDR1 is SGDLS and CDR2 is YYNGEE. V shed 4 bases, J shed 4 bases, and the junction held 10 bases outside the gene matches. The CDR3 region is CASSLGVTSGADTQYF. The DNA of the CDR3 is TGTGCCAGCAGCCTGGGCGTGACTAGCGGTGCAGATACGCAGTATTTT.

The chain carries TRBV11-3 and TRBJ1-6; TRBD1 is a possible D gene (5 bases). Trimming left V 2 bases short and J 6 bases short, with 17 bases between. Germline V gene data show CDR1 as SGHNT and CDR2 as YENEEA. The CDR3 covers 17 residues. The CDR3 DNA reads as TGTGCCAGCAGCTTATACGGTGACTGGCAGGGTAATTCACCCCTCCACTTT. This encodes CASSLYGDWQGNSPLHF. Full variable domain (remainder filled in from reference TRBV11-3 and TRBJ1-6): EAGVVQSPRYKIIEKKQPVAFWCNPISGHNTLYWYLQNLGQGPELLIRYENEEAVDDSQLPKDRFSAERLKGVDSTLKIQPAELGDSAVYLCASSLYGDWQGNSPLHFGNGTRLTVT.

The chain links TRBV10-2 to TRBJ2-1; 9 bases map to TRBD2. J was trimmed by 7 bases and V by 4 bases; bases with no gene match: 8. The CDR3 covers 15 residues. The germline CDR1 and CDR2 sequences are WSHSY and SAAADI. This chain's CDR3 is CASSVAGGRRNEQFF. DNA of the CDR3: TGCGCCAGCAGTGTTGCGGGGGGGCGTAGGAATGAGCAGTTCTTC.

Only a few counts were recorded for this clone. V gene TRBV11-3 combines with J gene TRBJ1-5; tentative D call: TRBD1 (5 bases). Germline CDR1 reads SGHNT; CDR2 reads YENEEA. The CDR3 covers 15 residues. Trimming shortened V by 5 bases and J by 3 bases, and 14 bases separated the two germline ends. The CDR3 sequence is CASSPPDSHNQPQHF. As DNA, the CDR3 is TGTGCCAGCAGCCCACCCGACAGTCACAATCAGCCCCAGCATTTT.

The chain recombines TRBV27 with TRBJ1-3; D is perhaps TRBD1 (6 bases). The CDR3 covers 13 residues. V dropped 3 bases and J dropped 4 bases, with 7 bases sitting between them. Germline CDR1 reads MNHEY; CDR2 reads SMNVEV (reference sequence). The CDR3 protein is CASSLRGGNTIYF. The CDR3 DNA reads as TGTGCCAGCAGTTTGAGGGGGGGAAACACCATATATTTT.

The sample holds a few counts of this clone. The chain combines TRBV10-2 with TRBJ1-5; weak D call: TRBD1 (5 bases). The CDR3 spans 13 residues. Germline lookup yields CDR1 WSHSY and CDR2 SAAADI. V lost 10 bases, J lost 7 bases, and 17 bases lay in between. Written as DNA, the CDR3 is TGCGCCATCGGCCGTTTTCGGGGGCAGCCCCAGCATTTT. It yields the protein CAIGRFRGQPQHF.

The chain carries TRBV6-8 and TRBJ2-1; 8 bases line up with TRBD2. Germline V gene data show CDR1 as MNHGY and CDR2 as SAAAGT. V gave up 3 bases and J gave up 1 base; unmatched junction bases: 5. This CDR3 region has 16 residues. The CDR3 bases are TGTGCCAGCAGTTATGTTGCGGGGGGATCCTACAATGAGCAGTTCTTC. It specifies CASSYVAGGSYNEQFF.